This T cell receptor (beta chain) was profiled in a study of breast tumors, draining lymph nodes, adjacent tissues. Points on this clonotype: What it recognizes is unknown. A much larger clone lies one base from this, so it may be a read error.

TCRdb ran MiXCR on the multiplex PCR reads and lists one entry per CDR3 protein. The profile covers roughly 80,000 distinct CDR3 sequences, with about 20% appearing a single time and about 2.5% taken by the ten largest. The lymph nodes were axillary draining lymph nodes from breast cancer patients. Whole-study results and caveats: Tumors had less TCR diversity than lymph nodes, more than nontumor tissue. Most tumor T cells seemingly derive from lymph node, then expand in tumor.

This CDR3 spans 16 amino acids. The germline gives CDR1 MNHEY, CDR2 SVGAGI. The chain combines TRBV6-5 with TRBJ2-1; 11 positions match TRBD2. The clonotype originates from a female donor with breast cancer. Some clones in this sample may be carry-over from other donors' samples. Sequences were obtained from axillary lymph node tissue. The CDR3 is CASRSLAGGRPNEQLF. DNA of the CDR3: TGTGCCAGCAGATCTCTAGCGGGAGGTCGACCCAATGAGCAGCTCTTC.